The 13 T cell receptor beta chains in this list originate from one sample, sequenced in a study of T-cell reconstitution after alpha-beta-depleted transplantation in children. The authors prepared the TCRbeta library with unique molecular identifiers. TCRdb re-analysed the PCR reads in MiXCR, keeping a single row per CDR3 protein. This sample yields about 250,000 distinct CDR3 sequences, of which 20% to 30% are seen a single time; about 5% belongs to the top ten. Sequenced here: PBMCs, mostly from graft donor cells, sampled 360 days after TCRalphabeta/CD19-depleted stem cell transplant. The source of these receptors is a female patient aged 2-9 years who had a stem cell transplant for congenital amegakaryocytic thrombocytopenia, so the T cells may come from the graft donor.

This clonotype turned up a few times. The rearrangement joins TRBV7-8 to TRBJ2-2, with D perhaps TRBD1 (6 bases). CDR3 length equals 15 residues. V was clipped by 3 bases and J by 3 bases, with 11 bases between them. Germline CDR1 is SGHVS and CDR2 is FQNEAQ. CDR3 sequence reads: CASSLPGAHTGELFF. The CDR3 region has the DNA TGTGCCAGCAGCTTGCCAGGGGCGCACACCGGGGAGCTGTTTTTT.

The rearrangement joins TRBV6-2 or TRBV6-3 to TRBJ2-1, with D possibly being TRBD1 or TRBD2 (6 bases each). The ends were cut back, 6 bases at V and 3 bases at J, with 15 bases in the middle. Germline CDR1 reads MNHEY; CDR2 reads SVGEGT. The CDR3 extends over 15 amino acids. The CDR3 DNA reads TGTGCCAGCAGAAGAGGGGGGCCGGACTACAATGAGCAGTTCTTC. Translated, it gives CASRRGGPDYNEQFF.

J is TRBJ2-5 and V is TRBV5-6; TRBD2 aligns across 9 bases. Germline V gives CDR1 SGHDT, CDR2 YYEEEE. This CDR3 region has 18 residues. The junction had 9 bases not matched to a gene; V was cut back by 0 bases and J by 0 bases. CDR3 residues: CASSLGPRLAVYQETQYF. The CDR3 bases are TGTGCCAGCAGCTTGGGACCCAGACTAGCGGTATACCAAGAGACCCAGTACTTC.

The chain links TRBV19 to TRBJ2-3, with TRBD1 as a possible D gene (6 bases). This CDR3 is built from 14 residues. Germline CDR1 is LNHDA and CDR2 is SQIVND (reference sequence). Trimming took off 10 bases at V and 4 bases at J, with 18 bases between the two ends. CDR3 coding DNA: TGTGCCACCGCGGACAGTCTAGGGGCAGATACGCAGTATTTT. It translates to CATADSLGADTQYF.

A few counts support this clonotype. The CDR3 spells CASSQTPWTPYLPTDTQYF. CDR3 DNA: TGTGCCAGCAGTCAAACTCCGTGGACACCCTACTTACCCACAGATACGCAGTATTTT. This chain links TRBV3-1 with TRBJ2-3; D may be TRBD1 (5 bases). Germline values: CDR1 LGHDT, CDR2 YNNKEL (reference sequence). The CDR3 has 19 amino acids. V dropped 6 bases and J dropped 2 bases, with 27 bases sitting between them.

This clonotype was seen a handful of times. The J gene is TRBJ2-1, the V gene TRBV12-3 or TRBV12-4; D remains unclear. Trimming left V 3 bases short and J 3 bases short, with 18 bases between. This CDR3 is 17 amino acids long. The CDR3 DNA is TGTGCCAGCAGTTTGGCCCCCCGATTTAGAGACTACAATGAGCAGTTCTTC. Translation gives CASSLAPRFRDYNEQFF.

This clonotype showed up just a few times. The rearrangement joins TRBV9 to TRBJ2-1; 7 bases are a match to TRBD2. There are 16 residues in the CDR3. The germline V gene has CDR1 SGDLS and CDR2 YYNGEE. The V segment lost 5 bases and the J segment 9 bases; nucleotides outside the gene matches: 17. The CDR3 DNA is TGTGCCAGCAGTAGACTCGGGACTACCTTAGATGGTGAGCAGTTCTTC. It translates to CASSRLGTTLDGEQFF.

There are many counts of this clonotype. The V call is TRBV3-1, the J call TRBJ2-1; D unresolved. The CDR3 contains 15 residues. The V and J ends lost 2 bases and 2 bases respectively, with 10 bases between them. Germline CDR1 LGHDT, CDR2 YNNKEL (reference sequence). In DNA, the CDR3 is TGTGCCAGCAGCCAACTACCGTTAACCTACAATGAGCAGTTCTTC. Its translation is CASSQLPLTYNEQFF.

This clonotype has a handful of counts. The chain has TRBV9 and TRBJ2-7, with TRBD2 matching over 14 bases. CDR1 is SGDLS, CDR2 YYNGEE, per germline. The V segment lost 0 bases and the J segment 4 bases; nucleotides outside the gene matches: 12. The CDR3 length is 19 residues. The CDR3 DNA sequence: TGTGCCAGCAGCGTAGGTAGCCCTGGGACTAGCGGGAGCCGATACGAGCAGTACTTC. Its translation is CASSVGSPGTSGSRYEQYF. The variable domain in full, with the rest retrieved from reference TRBV9 and TRBJ2-7, is DSGVTQTPKHLITATGQRVTLRCSPRSGDLSVYWYQQSLDQGLQFLIQYYNGEERAKGNILERFSAQQFPDLHSELNLSSLELGDSALYFCASSVGSPGTSGSRYEQYFGPGTRLTVT.

This clonotype was recorded a few times. The chain is built from TRBV2 and TRBJ2-5; 8 bases are a match to TRBD1. Trimming took 5 bases from V and 7 from J; bases not matched to a gene: 9. Germline V gene sequence: CDR1 SNHLY, CDR2 FYNNEI. The CDR3 contains 14 residues. In nucleotides, the CDR3 is TGTGCCAGCAGTAGACAGGGGATGAAAGGGACCCAGTACTTC. It yields the protein CASSRQGMKGTQYF.

The chain employs TRBV6-5 and TRBJ1-2; a possible D gene is TRBD1 (5 bases). This CDR3 comprises 15 residues. Germline V gene lookup returns CDR1 MNHEY and CDR2 SVGAGI. V was shortened by 0 bases and J by 5 bases, with 13 bases between the two germline ends. The CDR3 nucleotides are TGTGCCAGCAGTTACTCGATGAGGGGATATTATGGCTACACCTTC. Its protein is CASSYSMRGYYGYTF.

The chain recombines TRBV20-1 with TRBJ1-5; 9 nucleotides align to TRBD1. The V and J ends lost 6 bases and 2 bases, in that order; junction bases with no gene match: 11. The CDR3 extends over 16 amino acids. Germline V gives CDR1 DFQATT, CDR2 SNEGSKA (reference sequence). The CDR3 coding sequence is TGCAGTGCGGGCGAAACAGGGGGCGGTCGCAATCAGCCCCAGCATTTT. This codes for CSAGETGGGRNQPQHF.

In its sample, this clonotype was seen a few times. The V and J genes are TRBV6-5 and TRBJ1-2, with D perhaps TRBD1 (5 bases). The CDR3 runs to 15 residues. From germline, CDR1 is MNHEY and CDR2 SVGAGI. V dropped 2 bases and J dropped 7 bases, with 17 bases sitting between them. CDR3: CASSYTGLTEGGYTF. The DNA of the CDR3 is TGTGCCAGCAGTTACACAGGACTAACCGAGGGTGGCTACACCTTC.